These 19 T cell receptor beta chains were sequenced from one sample in a study of neoadjuvant anti-PD-1 for oral cavity cancer. Assay: immunoSEQ multiplex PCR; the TCRdb copy retains only in-frame clones and omits some. The sample shows approximately 30,000 clones, about 80% of them seen only once. The sample's time point: after neoadjuvant nivolumab, at surgical resection. The input for sequencing was PBMCs, taken after nivolumab (anti-PD-1) treatment. The source of these receptors is a person aged 40 to 85 with oral cavity squamous cell carcinoma.

The chain recombines TRBV5-4 with TRBJ1-4; D is uncertain. Trimming took off 2 bases at V and 7 bases at J, with 18 bases between the two ends. This CDR3 is 16 amino acids long. The germline gives CDR1 SGHNT, CDR2 YYREEE (reference sequence). The CDR3, as DNA: TGTGCCAGCAGCTTAAAGGCGGGGAGGGAAGGTGAAAAACTGTTTTTT. Translating it yields CASSLKAGREGEKLFF.

This clone was detected a few times. V is TRBV6-1 and J is TRBJ2-2; D might be TRBD1 or TRBD2, each matching 5 bases. The V end was cut by 0 bases, the J end by 6 bases, with 11 bases between. The CDR3 is 15 amino acids. Germline loops: CDR1 MNHNS, CDR2 SASEGT. The CDR3 sequence is CASSEALWGSGELFF. The CDR3, as DNA: TGTGCCAGCAGTGAAGCCCTGTGGGGGTCCGGGGAGCTGTTTTTT.

The chain carries TRBV6-4 and TRBJ2-1; 11 nucleotides agree with TRBD1. Germline assignment: CDR1 MRHNA and CDR2 SNTAGT. V lost 1 base, J lost 4 bases, and 3 bases stayed unmatched. The CDR3 spans 16 residues. Here the CDR3 DNA reads TGTGCCAGCAGTGACTGGGACAGGGGGGGATACAATGAGCAGTTCTTC. Its translation: CASSDWDRGGYNEQFF.

The chain has TRBV27 and TRBJ1-1; D remains unclear. Looked up from germline, CDR1 is MNHEY and CDR2 is SMNVEV (reference sequence). The CDR3 extends over 14 amino acids. V lost 3 bases and J 5 bases, leaving 13 bases between the germline ends. The CDR3 sequence: CASSLTLRGTEAFF. In DNA, the CDR3 is TGTGCCAGCAGTTTGACGCTGCGTGGGACTGAAGCTTTCTTT.

The V gene is TRBV6-5, the J gene TRBJ2-3, with 8 positions matching TRBD2. Per the germline V gene, CDR1 is MNHEY and CDR2 is SVGAGI. The V segment lost 2 bases and the J segment 9 bases; nucleotides outside the gene matches: 7. The CDR3 length is 14 residues. CDR3 sequence (DNA): TGTGCCAGCAGTTACGGGACGGGGGGGAACACGCAGTATTTT. It translates to CASSYGTGGNTQYF.

This clone has just one count. The V and J genes are TRBV6-5 and TRBJ1-1, with D unclear. The CDR3 is 13 amino acids. The germline V gene has CDR1 MNHEY and CDR2 SVGAGI. Deletions cut 10 bases from V and 7 bases from J, with 19 bases between. CDR3: CATYEAPILEAFF. The CDR3 nucleotides are TGTGCCACTTATGAGGCTCCAATACTTGAAGCTTTCTTT.

This clone has only a few counts. The V and J genes are TRBV9 and TRBJ1-2, with TRBD1 as a possible D gene (6 bases). CDR3 length: 14 residues. Trimming left V 5 bases short and J 4 bases short, with 15 bases between. Looked up from germline, CDR1 is SGDLS and CDR2 is YYNGEE. CDR3 loop: CASSASGGAYGYTF. For the CDR3, the DNA is TGTGCCAGCAGTGCCTCCGGGGGGGCCTATGGCTACACCTTC. Complete variable domain (other parts from reference TRBV9 and TRBJ1-2): DSGVTQTPKHLITATGQRVTLRCSPRSGDLSVYWYQQSLDQGLQFLIQYYNGEERAKGNILERFSAQQFPDLHSELNLSSLELGDSALYFCASSASGGAYGYTFGSGTRLTVV.

The CDR3 spells CAISENRQDTEAFF. The CDR3 bases are TGTGCCATCAGTGAGAACCGCCAGGACACTGAAGCTTTCTTT. The chain links TRBV10-3 to TRBJ1-1, with D unresolved. Germline V lookup: CDR1 ENHRY, CDR2 SYGVKD. The CDR3 is 14 residues long. V lost 2 bases, J lost 3 bases, and 10 bases lay in between.

The genes are TRBV5-1 and TRBJ1-5, with 8 bases identical to TRBD1. Trimming cost V 5 bases and J 0 bases; bases outside gene matches: 4. CDR3 size: 15 residues. Germline CDR1 SGHRS, CDR2 YFSETQ. CDR3 in amino acids: CASRPTGGSNQPQHF. The CDR3 nucleotides read TGCGCCAGCAGACCAACAGGGGGTAGCAATCAGCCCCAGCATTTT.

A remark on this clone: A junction boundary mismatches the germline segment, possibly from a read error. CDR3 coding DNA: TGTGCCACCAGCAGCGAGAGAGACAGGGGCGAGATCCAGTACTTC. Translating gives CATSSERDRGEIQYF. V gene TRBV15 combines with J gene TRBJ2-5; 8 bases line up with TRBD1. Looked up from germline, CDR1 is LNHNV and CDR2 is YYDKDF (reference sequence). This CDR3 comprises 15 residues.

V usage is TRBV6-4 and J usage is TRBJ1-1; tentatively, D is TRBD1 (5 bases). Germline CDR1 MRHNA, CDR2 SNTAGT. The CDR3 has 15 amino acids. Deletions cut 6 bases from V and 2 bases from J, with 16 bases between. The CDR3 protein is CASRRPGRTNTEAFF. CDR3 sequence (DNA): TGTGCCAGCAGACGGCCGGGACGGACAAACACTGAAGCTTTCTTT.

This chain connects TRBV19 to TRBJ1-5; D possibly corresponds to TRBD1 (5 bases). This CDR3 region has 15 residues. The germline V gene has CDR1 LNHDA and CDR2 SQIVND (reference sequence). The germline V and J ends were trimmed by 3 bases and 3 bases, with 12 bases remaining between them. In nucleotides, the CDR3 is TGTGCCAGTAGTATCCGGGACGGATCCAATCAGCCCCAGCATTTT. Its protein is CASSIRDGSNQPQHF.

This rearrangement joins TRBV7-3 to TRBJ2-7; no clear D. Germline V CDR1 and CDR2: SGHTA, FQGTGA. The CDR3 consists of 13 residues. The V and J ends lost 1 base and 3 bases respectively, with 7 bases between them. CDR3 in amino acids: CASSLSPGYEQYF. The CDR3 DNA reads TGTGCCAGCAGCTTAAGTCCAGGCTACGAGCAGTACTTC. Combining the CDR3 with reference TRBV7-3 and TRBJ2-7 gives the whole variable domain GAGVSQTPSNKVTEKGKYVELRCDPISGHTALYWYRQSLGQGPEFLIYFQGTGAADDSGLPNDRFFAVRPEGSVSTLKIQRTERGDSAVYLCASSLSPGYEQYFGPGTRLTVT.

The chain combines TRBV28 with TRBJ2-6; D gene uncertain. CDR3 length: 15 amino acids. CDR1 MDHEN and CDR2 SYDVKM come from the germline V gene. The V and J ends lost 7 bases and 5 bases respectively, with 15 bases between them. The CDR3 bases are TGTGCCAGCAAGGTCGGAGAGCTAAGGGCCAACGTCCTGACTTTC. It specifies CASKVGELRANVLTF.

The chain combines TRBV30 with TRBJ2-7, with unresolved D. This CDR3 contains 14 residues. The ends were cut back, 2 bases at V and 1 base at J, with 12 bases in the middle. From germline, CDR1 is GTSNPN and CDR2 SVGIG (reference sequence). The CDR3, as DNA: TGTGCCTGGAGTCCACCAGGCCGGTCCTACGAGCAGTACTTC. Its protein is CAWSPPGRSYEQYF.

Worth noting for this clone: Other DNA sequences in the sample encode the same CDR3. The chain links TRBV7-9 to TRBJ1-1, with no clear D. Germline CDR1 reads SEHNR; CDR2 reads FQNEAQ (reference sequence). V dropped 3 bases and J dropped 2 bases, with 4 bases sitting between them. There are 12 residues in the CDR3. CDR3 DNA: TGTGCCAGCAGCTTGGTAAACACTGAAGCTTTCTTT. Its translation is CASSLVNTEAFF.

The rearrangement links TRBV4-1 to TRBJ2-2; D perhaps matches TRBD1 (5 bases). V was pared by 3 bases and J by 0 bases, with 14 bases between. CDR1 and CDR2 from the germline V gene are MGHRA and YSYEKL. CDR3 size: 17 residues. CDR3 in amino acids: CASSHPKTEPNTGELFF. The CDR3 region has the DNA TGCGCCAGCAGCCACCCAAAGACAGAGCCGAACACCGGGGAGCTGTTTTTT.

This chain joins TRBV27 and TRBJ2-7; 7 bases are shared with TRBD1. J lost 2 bases, V lost 5 bases, and 6 bases had no gene match. The CDR3 spans 14 residues. Looked up from germline, CDR1 is MNHEY and CDR2 is SMNVEV (reference sequence). Written as DNA, the CDR3 is TGTGCCAGCAGTATAGGGACAGCCGCCTACGAGCAGTACTTC. Protein sequence: CASSIGTAAYEQYF.

Remarks on this clone: Germline and junction disagree at one end, which may indicate a read error. The V call is TRBV14, the J call TRBJ1-5, with 7 bases fitting TRBD1. Per the germline V gene, CDR1 is SGHDN and CDR2 is FVKESK. This CDR3 spans 14 amino acids. This CDR3 reads CASSKDRVYQPQHF. CDR3 nucleotides: TGTGCCAGCAGCAAAGACAGGGTATATCAGCCCCAGCATTTT. The entire variable domain, with the rest obtained from reference TRBV14 and TRBJ1-5, is as follows: EAGVTQFPSHSVIEKGQTVTLRCDPISGHDNLYWYRRVMGKEIKFLLHFVKESKQDESGMPNNRFLAERTGGTYSTLKVQPAELEDSGVYFCASSKDRVYQPQHFGDGTRLSIL.